The next 15 T cell receptor beta chains were all read from a single sample in a study of early T cells in non-severe SARS-CoV-2 infection. MiXCR, run by TCRdb on the 5' RACE reads, gives a single entry per CDR3 protein. The sample yields over 50,000 distinct CDR3 sequences, roughly a tenth seen once. The sequenced sample was whole blood. Every receptor here comes from an adult who was a healthcare worker with PCR-confirmed SARS-CoV-2 infection or an uninfected control (not recorded which).

This chain's CDR3 is CASSPSGTGNEQFF. The CDR3 coding sequence is TGTGCCAGCAGCCCTTCCGGGACAGGCAATGAGCAGTTCTTC. This sequence joins TRBV11-3 and TRBJ2-1, with TRBD1 matching 8 bases. Trimming took 5 bases from V and 6 from J; bases not matched to a gene: 6. CDR1 and CDR2 (germline): SGHNT, YENEEA. The CDR3 spans 14 residues.

The rearrangement uses TRBV11-2 and TRBJ2-1; D is unclear. Looked up from germline, CDR1 is SGHAT and CDR2 is FQNNGV. This CDR3 is 14 amino acids long. V gave up 0 bases and J gave up 7 bases, with 10 bases separating them. The CDR3 bases are TGTGCCAGCAGCTTAGAAGTTATGGGGAATGAGCAGTTCTTC. Protein sequence: CASSLEVMGNEQFF.

This clonotype has ten or more counts. J is TRBJ2-3 and V is TRBV4-1, with 15 bases matching TRBD2. The CDR3 totals 17 residues. V was pared by 1 base and J by 6 bases, with 5 bases of the junction left unmatched. The germline CDR1 and CDR2 sequences are MGHRA and YSYEKL. CDR3 amino acids: CASSQGTSGGARDTQYF. As DNA, the CDR3 is TGCGCCAGCAGCCAAGGGACTAGCGGGGGGGCCCGTGATACGCAGTATTTT.

In its sample, this clonotype was seen many times. The rearrangement uses TRBV10-3 and TRBJ1-1; the D is unclear. V gave up 0 bases and J gave up 1 base, with 3 bases separating them. Germline assignment: CDR1 ENHRY and CDR2 SYGVKD. The CDR3 runs 13 residues. The CDR3 region has the DNA TGTGCCATCAGTGAGTCGACGAACACTGAAGCTTTCTTT. Amino acid sequence: CAISESTNTEAFF.

This clonotype was found many times. The V gene is TRBV7-2, the J gene TRBJ2-1; 11 bases fit TRBD2. Trimming took 5 bases from V and 8 from J; bases not matched to a gene: 5. CDR1 and CDR2 from the germline V gene are SGHTA and FQGNSA. There are 14 residues in the CDR3. CDR3 sequence (DNA): TGTGCCAGCAGCACGGGACTAGCGGTCGATGAGCAGTTCTTC. Amino acids: CASSTGLAVDEQFF.

This clonotype occurred many times. The rearrangement joins TRBV12-3 or TRBV12-4 to TRBJ1-5; D is uncertain. This CDR3 spans 13 amino acids. V was cut by 8 bases and J by 0 bases, with 8 bases left in between. CDR3 bases: TGTGCCAGCCGGCAAAATAGCAATCAGCCCCAGCATTTT. This codes for CASRQNSNQPQHF.

Many counts were recorded for this clonotype. The chain is built from TRBV20-1 and TRBJ1-6; the D is unclear. Germline lookup yields CDR1 DFQATT and CDR2 SNEGSKA (reference sequence). The CDR3 has 13 amino acids. V was clipped by 2 bases and J by 7 bases, with 9 bases between them. The CDR3 sequence: CSARSSWNSPLHF. The DNA for the CDR3 is TGCAGTGCTAGATCGTCGTGGAATTCACCCCTCCACTTT.

This clonotype came up a few times. The chain recombines TRBV27 with TRBJ1-1; D might be TRBD1 (5 bases). V was pared by 2 bases and J by 7 bases, with 14 bases between. The germline V gene has CDR1 MNHEY and CDR2 SMNVEV (reference sequence). CDR3 length: 14 residues. DNA for the CDR3: TGTGCCAGCAGTTTAGGGGACCCCCGGGATGAAGCTTTCTTT. Residues: CASSLGDPRDEAFF.

The chain employs TRBV9 and TRBJ1-2; D unresolved. This CDR3 has 15 residues. V gave up 0 bases and J gave up 2 bases, with 11 bases separating them. Germline V gene lookup returns CDR1 SGDLS and CDR2 YYNGEE. The CDR3 loop is CASSVGNRPNYGYTF. The CDR3 nucleotides are TGTGCCAGCAGCGTAGGGAACCGCCCGAACTATGGCTACACCTTC.

A few counts support this clonotype. The V and J genes are TRBV7-2 and TRBJ2-3; TRBD2 might be the D (6 bases). Deletions cut 5 bases from V and 1 base from J, with 19 bases between. Looked up from germline, CDR1 is SGHTA and CDR2 is FQGNSA. The CDR3 length is 17 residues. CDR3 bases: TGTGCCAGCAGCCTCGTGAAGTGGGTAGCGGGCACAGATACGCAGTATTTT. Translated, it gives CASSLVKWVAGTDTQYF.

The sample holds a few counts of this clonotype. The chain couples TRBV10-3 to TRBJ2-2; D perhaps matches TRBD2 (7 bases). Germline loops: CDR1 ENHRY, CDR2 SYGVKD. This CDR3 contains 15 residues. V was shortened by 7 bases and J by 5 bases, with 17 bases between the two germline ends. CDR3 region: CAIKGGGSGTGELFF. The CDR3 DNA reads TGTGCCATCAAGGGCGGGGGCTCCGGGACCGGGGAGCTGTTTTTT.

This clonotype was recorded many times. V usage is TRBV27 and J usage is TRBJ1-2; no firm D call. Trimming pared 3 bases from V and 0 bases from J, leaving 5 bases between. Germline V lookup: CDR1 MNHEY, CDR2 SMNVEV (reference sequence). This CDR3 has 13 amino acids. The CDR3 loop reads CASSFRPNYGYTF. CDR3 DNA: TGTGCCAGCAGTTTTAGGCCTAACTATGGCTACACCTTC.

This clonotype was observed a few times. The V gene is TRBV5-1, the J gene TRBJ2-5, with D uncertain. Germline CDR1 and CDR2: SGHRS and YFSETQ. The CDR3 sequence is 14 residues long. The V end lost 4 bases, the J end lost 0 bases, and 10 bases lay between the germline ends. Written as DNA, the CDR3 is TGCGCCAGCAGCCCATCTGAGTACCAAGAGACCCAGTACTTC. Encoded protein: CASSPSEYQETQYF.

This clonotype was seen only a few times. CDR3 loop: CSGDPWTGDYGYTF. The CDR3 coding sequence is TGCAGCGGGGACCCCTGGACAGGGGACTATGGCTACACCTTC. The gene calls are TRBV29-1 and TRBJ1-2; TRBD1 matches 9 bases. Germline CDR1 SQVTM, CDR2 ANQGSEA. The V segment lost 7 bases and the J segment 3 bases; nucleotides outside the gene matches: 9. This CDR3 region has 14 residues.

The genes are TRBV7-9 and TRBJ1-3, with TRBD1 as a possible D gene (5 bases). The germline CDR1 and CDR2 sequences are SEHNR and FQNEAQ (reference sequence). Deletions cut 7 bases from V and 0 bases from J, with 13 bases between. The CDR3 totals 15 residues. The CDR3 spells CASKGQGYSGNTIYF. The CDR3 bases are TGTGCCAGCAAGGGCCAGGGCTACTCTGGAAACACCATATATTTT.